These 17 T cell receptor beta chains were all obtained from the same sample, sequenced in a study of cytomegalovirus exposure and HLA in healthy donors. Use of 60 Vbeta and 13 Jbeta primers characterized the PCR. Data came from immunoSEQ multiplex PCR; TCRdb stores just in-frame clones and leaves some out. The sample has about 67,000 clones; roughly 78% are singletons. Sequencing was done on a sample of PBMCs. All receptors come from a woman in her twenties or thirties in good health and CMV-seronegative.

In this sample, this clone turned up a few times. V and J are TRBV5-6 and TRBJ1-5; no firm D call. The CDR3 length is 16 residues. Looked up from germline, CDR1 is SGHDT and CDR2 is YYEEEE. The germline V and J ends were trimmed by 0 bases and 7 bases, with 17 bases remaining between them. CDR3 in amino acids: CASSLAGGGIRQPQHF. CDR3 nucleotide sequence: TGTGCCAGCAGCTTGGCCGGTGGCGGGATTAGGCAGCCCCAGCATTTT.

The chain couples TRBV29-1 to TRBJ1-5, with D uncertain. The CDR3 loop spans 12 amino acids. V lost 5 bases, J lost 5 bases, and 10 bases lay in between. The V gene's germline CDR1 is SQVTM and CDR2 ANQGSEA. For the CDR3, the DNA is TGCAGCGTTCTGGCCTCCGATCAGCCCCAGCATTTT. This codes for CSVLASDQPQHF.

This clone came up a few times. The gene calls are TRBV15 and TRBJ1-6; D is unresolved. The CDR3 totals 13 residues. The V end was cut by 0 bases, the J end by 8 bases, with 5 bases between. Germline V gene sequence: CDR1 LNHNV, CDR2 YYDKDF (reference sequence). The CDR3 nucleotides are TGTGCCACCAGCAGAGAGGGCCATTCACCCCTCCACTTT. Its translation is CATSREGHSPLHF.

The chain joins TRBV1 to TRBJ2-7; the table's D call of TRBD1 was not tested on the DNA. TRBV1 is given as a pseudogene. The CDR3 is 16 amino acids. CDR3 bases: TGCACCAGCAGCCAAGAGAGGGCAGGGGATCTTCACGAGCAGTACTTC. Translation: CTSSQERAGDLHEQYF.

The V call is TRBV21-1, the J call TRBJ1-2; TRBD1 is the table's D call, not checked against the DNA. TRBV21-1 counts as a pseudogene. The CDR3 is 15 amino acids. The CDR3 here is CASSKERQGAFGYTF. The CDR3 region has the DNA TGTGCCAGCAGCAAAGAAAGACAGGGGGCGTTTGGCTACACCTTC.

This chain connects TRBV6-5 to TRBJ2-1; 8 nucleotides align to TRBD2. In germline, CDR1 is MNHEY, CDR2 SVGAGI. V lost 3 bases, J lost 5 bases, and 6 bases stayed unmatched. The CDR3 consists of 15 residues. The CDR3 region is CASSYQTSADNEQFF. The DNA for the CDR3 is TGTGCCAGCAGTTATCAGACTAGCGCCGACAATGAGCAGTTCTTC.

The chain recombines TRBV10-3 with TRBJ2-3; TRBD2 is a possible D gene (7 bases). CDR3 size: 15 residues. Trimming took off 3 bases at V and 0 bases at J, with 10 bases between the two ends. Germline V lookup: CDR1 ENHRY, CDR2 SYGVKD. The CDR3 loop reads CAISEGGASTDTQYF. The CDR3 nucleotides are TGTGCCATCAGTGAAGGGGGGGCTAGCACAGATACGCAGTATTTT.

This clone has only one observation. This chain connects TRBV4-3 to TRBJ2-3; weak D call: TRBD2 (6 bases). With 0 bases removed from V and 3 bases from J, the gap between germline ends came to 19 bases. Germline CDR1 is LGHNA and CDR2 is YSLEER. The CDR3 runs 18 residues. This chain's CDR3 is CASSQEGRYGSGTDTQYF. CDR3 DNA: TGCGCCAGCAGCCAAGAAGGGAGGTACGGTAGCGGAACAGATACGCAGTATTTT.

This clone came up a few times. The CDR3 is CASSPTSGIDNEQFF. The CDR3 DNA sequence: TGTGCCAGCAGTCCGACTAGCGGGATAGACAATGAGCAGTTCTTC. V usage is TRBV6-6 and J usage is TRBJ2-1; 11 bases line up with TRBD2. The V gene's germline CDR1 is MNHNY and CDR2 SVGAGI (reference sequence). V shed 5 bases, J shed 5 bases, and the junction held 5 bases outside the gene matches. This CDR3 is built from 15 residues.

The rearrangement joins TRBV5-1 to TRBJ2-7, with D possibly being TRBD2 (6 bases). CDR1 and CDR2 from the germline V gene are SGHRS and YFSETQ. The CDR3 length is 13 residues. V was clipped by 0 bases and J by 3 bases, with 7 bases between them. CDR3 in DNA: TGCGCCAGCAGCTTGGGGGGGGACTACGAGCAGTACTTC. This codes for CASSLGGDYEQYF.

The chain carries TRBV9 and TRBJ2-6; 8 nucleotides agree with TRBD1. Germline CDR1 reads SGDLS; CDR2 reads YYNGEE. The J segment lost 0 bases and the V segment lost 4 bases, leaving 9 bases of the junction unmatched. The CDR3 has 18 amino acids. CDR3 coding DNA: TGTGCCAGCAGCTTACCGGACAGGGTCCGCTCTGGGGCCAACGTCCTGACTTTC. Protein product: CASSLPDRVRSGANVLTF.

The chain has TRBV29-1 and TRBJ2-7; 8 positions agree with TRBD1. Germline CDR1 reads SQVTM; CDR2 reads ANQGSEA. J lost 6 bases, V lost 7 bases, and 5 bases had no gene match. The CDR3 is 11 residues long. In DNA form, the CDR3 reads TGCAGCGCTCGTGACAGGGGCGAGCAGTACTTC. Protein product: CSARDRGEQYF.

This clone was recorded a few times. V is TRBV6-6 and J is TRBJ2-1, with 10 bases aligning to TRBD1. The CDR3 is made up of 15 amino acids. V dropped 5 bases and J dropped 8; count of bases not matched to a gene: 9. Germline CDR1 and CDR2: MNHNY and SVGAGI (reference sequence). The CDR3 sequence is CASSDPGQGIHEQFF. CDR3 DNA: TGTGCCAGCAGTGACCCGGGACAGGGGATTCATGAGCAGTTCTTC.

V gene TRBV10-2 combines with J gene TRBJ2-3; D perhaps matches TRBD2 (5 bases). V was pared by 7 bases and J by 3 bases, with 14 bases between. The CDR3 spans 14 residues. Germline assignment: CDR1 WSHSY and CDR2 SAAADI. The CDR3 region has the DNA TGCGCCAGCAAGCCAGGCGGAGGAACAGATACGCAGTATTTT. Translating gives CASKPGGGTDTQYF.

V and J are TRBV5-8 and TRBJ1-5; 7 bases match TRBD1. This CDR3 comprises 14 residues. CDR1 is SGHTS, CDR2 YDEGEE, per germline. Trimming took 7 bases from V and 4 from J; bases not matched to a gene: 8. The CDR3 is CASVLLQGNQPQHF. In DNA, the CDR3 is TGTGCCAGCGTTCTTTTACAGGGGAATCAGCCCCAGCATTTT.

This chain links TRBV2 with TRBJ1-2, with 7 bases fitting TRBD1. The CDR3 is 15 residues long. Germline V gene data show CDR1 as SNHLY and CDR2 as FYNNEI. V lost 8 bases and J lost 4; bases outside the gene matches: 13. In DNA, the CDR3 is TGTGCCAGCTCCCGAGAAAAGGGGGCGAGCTATGGCTACACCTTC. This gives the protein CASSREKGASYGYTF. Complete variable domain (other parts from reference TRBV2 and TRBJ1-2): EPEVTQTPSHQVTQMGQEVILRCVPISNHLYFYWYRQILGQKVEFLVSFYNNEISEKSEIFDDQFSVERPDGSNFTLKIRSTKLEDSAMYFCASSREKGASYGYTFGSGTRLTVV.

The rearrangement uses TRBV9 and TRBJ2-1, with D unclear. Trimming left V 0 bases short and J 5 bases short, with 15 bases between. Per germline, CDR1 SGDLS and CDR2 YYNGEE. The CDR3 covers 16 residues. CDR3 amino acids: CASSVELWQENNEQFF. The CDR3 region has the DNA TGTGCCAGCAGCGTAGAGTTGTGGCAGGAAAACAATGAGCAGTTCTTC.